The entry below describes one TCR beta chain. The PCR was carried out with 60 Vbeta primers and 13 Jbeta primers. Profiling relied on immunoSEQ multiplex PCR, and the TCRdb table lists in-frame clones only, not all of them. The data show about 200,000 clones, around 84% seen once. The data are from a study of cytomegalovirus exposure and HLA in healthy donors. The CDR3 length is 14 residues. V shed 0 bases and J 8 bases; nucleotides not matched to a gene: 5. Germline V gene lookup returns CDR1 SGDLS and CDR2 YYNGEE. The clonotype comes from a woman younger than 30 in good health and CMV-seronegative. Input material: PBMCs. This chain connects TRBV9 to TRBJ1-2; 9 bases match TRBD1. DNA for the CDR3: TGTGCCAGCAGCGTAGGGGACGGGACAGGGGGCTACACCTTC. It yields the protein CASSVGDGTGGYTF.